The rows below give T cell receptor beta chains drawn from one sample of a study of identical twins. A single record per CDR3 protein comes from TCRdb applying MiXCR to the 5' RACE reads. The data hold 240,000 or so distinct CDR3 sequences, with roughly 13% observed a single time. A further study also used this sample, focusing on yellow fever vaccine responses in identical twins.

The sequenced material came from memory (CD45RO+) T cells sorted from blood. All receptors derive from a young woman in good health. Both conserved end residues are part of each CDR3. A D gene is named only where the DNA matches it firmly. The listing skips clone size in some rows; elsewhere it reads once, few, many or a size class.

j_gene | v_gene | d_gene | abundance | CDR3aa | CDR3nt
TRBJ2-7 | TRBV28 | . | . | CASSFAEYEQYF | TGTGCCAGCAGTTTTGCTGAATACGAGCAGTACTTC
TRBJ2-7 | TRBV6-6 | . | many | CASRGYSYEQYF | TGTGCCAGCAGAGGTTACTCCTACGAGCAGTACTTC
TRBJ2-3 | TRBV20-1 | TRBD2 | . | CSALLAGVDGTQYF | TGCAGTGCTCTACTAGCGGGAGTGGATGGTACGCAGTATTTT
TRBJ2-5 | TRBV7-2 | . | . | CASSRGPGWETQYF | TGTGCCAGCAGCAGAGGTCCCGGGTGGGAGACCCAGTACTTC
TRBJ2-5 | TRBV11-3 | TRBD2 | . | CASSRSGGEETQYF | TGTGCCAGCAGCCGTAGCGGGGGGGAAGAGACCCAGTACTTC
TRBJ2-1 | TRBV25-1 | . | . | CASSEYGAGAYNEQFF | TGTGCCAGCAGTGAATATGGAGCTGGAGCCTACAATGAGCAGTTCTTC
TRBJ2-1 | TRBV5-1 | . | . | CASSAGGFGNEQFF | TGCGCCAGCAGTGCAGGGGGGTTCGGGAATGAGCAGTTCTTC
TRBJ2-1 | TRBV4-2 | TRBD2 | . | CASSQAPAGEHNEQFF | TGTGCCAGCAGCCAAGCCCCAGCGGGGGAACACAATGAGCAGTTCTTC
TRBJ2-2 | TRBV5-6 | . | . | CASSLPPGRKDGELFF | TGTGCCAGCAGCCTTCCGCCGGGCCGTAAGGACGGGGAGCTGTTTTTT
TRBJ2-7 | TRBV6-5 | . | . | CASSYSYGEWYEQYF | TGTGCCAGCAGTTACTCGTATGGAGAGTGGTACGAGCAGTACTTC
TRBJ1-2 | TRBV12-3/TRBV12-4 | TRBD1 | few | CASSYGQGGYGYTF | TGTGCCAGCAGCTACGGACAGGGAGGGTATGGCTACACCTTC
TRBJ2-3 | TRBV9 | TRBD2 | few | CASSASGFSTDTQYF | TGTGCCAGCAGCGCTAGCGGGTTCAGCACAGATACGCAGTATTTT
TRBJ2-1 | TRBV7-9 | . | few | CASSSPNRDQQFF | TGTGCCAGCAGCTCACCTAACAGGGACCAGCAGTTCTTC
TRBJ2-1 | TRBV7-9 | . | many | CASSLGGILDEQFF | TGTGCCAGCAGCCTAGGAGGGATCCTCGATGAGCAGTTCTTC
TRBJ2-5 | TRBV28 | . | . | CASSPPDSHVRETQYF | TGTGCCAGCAGTCCACCGGACAGCCACGTTCGAGAGACCCAGTACTTC
TRBJ2-3 | TRBV7-9 | . | . | CASRLIDTQYF | TGTGCCAGCAGGCTGATAGATACGCAGTATTTT
TRBJ2-7 | TRBV7-2 | . | few | CASSPDYEQYF | TGTGCCAGCAGCCCTGACTACGAGCAGTACTTC
TRBJ2-7 | TRBV7-6 | . | few | CASSLAGGQEQYF | TGTGCCAGCAGCTTAGCGGGGGGGCAAGAGCAGTACTTC
TRBJ2-3 | TRBV6-4 | TRBD2 | . | CASSTTSGRMYF | TGTGCCAGCAGTACTACTAGCGGGCGTATGTATTTT
TRBJ2-7 | TRBV2 | TRBD2 | few | CASLLSGSSYEQYF | TGTGCCAGCCTTCTTAGCGGGTCTTCCTACGAGCAGTACTTC
TRBJ2-3 | TRBV29-1 | TRBD2 | many | CSVVPGGAADTQYF | TGCAGCGTTGTTCCGGGAGGGGCCGCAGATACGCAGTATTTT
TRBJ2-2 | TRBV28 | TRBD1 | . | CASRKQGADGELFF | TGTGCCAGCAGAAAACAGGGGGCGGACGGGGAGCTGTTTTTT
TRBJ2-7 | TRBV25-1 | . | many | CASFRGKQYF | TGTGCCAGCTTCCGGGGGAAGCAGTACTTC
TRBJ2-7 | TRBV5-1 | . | many | CASSLEAGTYEQYF | TGCGCCAGCAGCTTGGAGGCAGGGACCTACGAGCAGTACTTC
TRBJ2-5 | TRBV7-2 | TRBD1 | many | CASSFNRDRGETQYF | TGTGCCAGCAGCTTTAACCGGGACAGAGGAGAGACCCAGTACTTC
TRBJ1-2 | TRBV20-1 | . | many | CSADQGSAGYTF | TGCAGTGCGGATCAGGGTTCAGCCGGCTACACCTTC
TRBJ2-7 | TRBV20-1 | . | few | CSAVGNYEQYF | TGCAGTGCTGTAGGAAACTACGAGCAGTACTTC
TRBJ2-1 | TRBV7-3 | TRBD1 | few | CASSPKRTGDKFF | TGTGCCAGCAGCCCCAAAAGGACAGGGGATAAGTTCTTC
TRBJ2-2 | TRBV11-3 | TRBD1 | few | CASSPGQGWGTGELFF | TGTGCCAGCAGCCCAGGACAGGGATGGGGCACCGGGGAGCTGTTTTTT
TRBJ2-7 | TRBV12-3/TRBV12-4 | . | many | CASSFDYEQYF | TGTGCCAGCAGTTTTGACTACGAGCAGTACTTC
TRBJ2-1 | TRBV29-1 | TRBD2 | . | CSVRPGLAANEQFF | TGCAGCGTTCGACCGGGACTAGCGGCCAATGAGCAGTTCTTC
TRBJ1-3 | TRBV9 | . | . | CASSVDIINSLGNTIYF | TGTGCCAGCAGCGTTGACATCATCAACTCTCTTGGAAACACCATATATTTT
TRBJ2-1 | TRBV20-1 | . | many | CSARSPGSDLEQFF | TGCAGTGCTAGATCCCCGGGGTCAGATCTTGAGCAGTTCTTC
TRBJ2-7 | TRBV6-1 | . | . | CASSEVAGQYF | TGTGCCAGCAGTGAAGTCGCGGGGCAGTACTTC
TRBJ1-2 | TRBV3-1 | TRBD1 | few | CASITQGNYGYTF | TGTGCCAGCATCACACAGGGGAACTATGGCTACACCTTC
TRBJ2-2 | TRBV5-1 | . | . | CASSSQILATGELFF | TGCGCCAGCAGCTCCCAAATCTTAGCCACCGGGGAGCTGTTTTTT
TRBJ2-5 | TRBV6-2/TRBV6-3 | . | few | CASKDLGWQETQYF | TGTGCCAGCAAGGATCTAGGGTGGCAAGAGACCCAGTACTTC
TRBJ2-2 | TRBV4-3 | . | . | CASSLGPTTGELFF | TGCGCCAGCAGCCTGGGGCCAACCACCGGGGAGCTGTTTTTT
TRBJ1-1 | TRBV6-6 | . | . | CASSYGDAEAFF | TGTGCCAGCAGTTACGGGGATGCCGAAGCTTTCTTT
TRBJ2-7 | TRBV7-9 | . | few | CASSPDASYEQYF | TGTGCCAGCAGCCCTGACGCCTCCTACGAGCAGTACTTC
TRBJ2-7 | TRBV29-1 | . | many | CSVHRASGEQYF | TGCAGCGTCCATCGGGCGTCGGGAGAGCAGTACTTC